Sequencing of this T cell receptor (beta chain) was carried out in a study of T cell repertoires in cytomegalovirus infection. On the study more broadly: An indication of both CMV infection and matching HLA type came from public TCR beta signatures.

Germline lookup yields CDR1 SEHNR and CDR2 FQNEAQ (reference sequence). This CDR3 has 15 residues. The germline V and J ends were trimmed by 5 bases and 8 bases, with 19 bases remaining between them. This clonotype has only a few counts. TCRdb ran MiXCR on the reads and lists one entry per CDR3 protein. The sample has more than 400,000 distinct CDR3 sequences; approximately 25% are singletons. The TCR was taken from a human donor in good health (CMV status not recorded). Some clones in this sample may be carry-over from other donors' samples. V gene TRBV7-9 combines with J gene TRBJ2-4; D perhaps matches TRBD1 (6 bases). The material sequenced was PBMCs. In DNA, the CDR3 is TGTGCCAGCAGCGGAGCCGGCGGACAGAGCTACATTCAGTACTTC. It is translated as CASSGAGGQSYIQYF.